The 24 T cell receptor beta chains reported below all come from one sample, sequenced in a study of cytomegalovirus exposure and HLA in healthy donors. It was with 60 Vbeta and 13 Jbeta primers that the PCR ran. Profiled with immunoSEQ multiplex PCR; TCRdb holds only in-frame clones, not every one. The sample contains roughly 150,000 clones, over 75% of which appear only once. The specimen was PBMCs. The receptors stem from a woman in her 30s in good health and CMV-seronegative.

V and J are TRBV29-1 and TRBJ2-7, with TRBD1 matching 7 bases. V shed 4 bases and J 3 bases; nucleotides not matched to a gene: 3. Germline CDR1 reads SQVTM; CDR2 reads ANQGSEA. The CDR3 has 12 residues. CDR3 residues: CSVVPGGYEQYF. CDR3 in DNA: TGCAGCGTTGTGCCAGGGGGCTACGAGCAGTACTTC.

This clone was detected only a few times. The V gene is TRBV29-1, the J gene TRBJ1-2, with TRBD1 matching over 7 bases. J was trimmed by 3 bases and V by 0 bases; bases with no gene match: 4. The germline CDR1 and CDR2 sequences are SQVTM and ANQGSEA. This CDR3 is 14 amino acids long. The CDR3 coding sequence is TGCAGCGTTGAAGAGCCGACAGGGTACTATGGCTACACCTTC. Protein sequence: CSVEEPTGYYGYTF.

This clone was found a few times. This chain joins TRBV6-1 and TRBJ1-2, with TRBD1 as a possible D gene (5 bases). The CDR3 is made up of 16 amino acids. Trimming left V 0 bases short and J 7 bases short, with 18 bases between. Germline values: CDR1 MNHNS, CDR2 SASEGT. As DNA, the CDR3 is TGTGCCAGCAGTGAAGCAGAAGAGGCCGCGGGGGGTGGCTACACCTTC. Translated, it gives CASSEAEEAAGGGYTF.

This rearrangement joins TRBV5-4 to TRBJ1-6, with D unclear. Germline V gene sequence: CDR1 SGHNT, CDR2 YYREEE (reference sequence). The V end lost 4 bases, the J end lost 7 bases, and 15 bases lay between the germline ends. The CDR3 covers 15 residues. The CDR3: CASSPQSGVNSPLHF. The CDR3 nucleotides read TGTGCCAGCAGCCCGCAGAGCGGGGTAAATTCACCCCTCCACTTT. Together with reference TRBV5-4 and TRBJ1-6, the CDR3 gives the full variable domain: ETGVTQSPTHLIKTRGQQVTLRCSSQSGHNTVSWYQQALGQGPQFIFQYYREEENGRGNFPPRFSGLQFPNYSSELNVNALELDDSALYLCASSPQSGVNSPLHFGNGTRLTVT.

This clone came up a few times. CDR3: CASSRDSYNSPLHF. CDR3 bases: TGTGCCAGCAGCCGGGACAGCTATAATTCACCCCTCCACTTT. The chain combines TRBV6-4 with TRBJ1-6; TRBD1 matches 7 bases. V lost 6 bases and J lost 3; bases outside the gene matches: 2. The length of the CDR3 is 14 residues. Germline V gene data show CDR1 as MRHNA and CDR2 as SNTAGT.

The chain employs TRBV27 and TRBJ1-1, with D perhaps TRBD1 (6 bases). V gave up 6 bases and J gave up 4 bases, with 18 bases separating them. CDR3 length equals 15 residues. The germline gives CDR1 MNHEY, CDR2 SMNVEV (reference sequence). The CDR3: CASRQGRVGGTEAFF. Written as DNA, the CDR3 is TGTGCCAGCAGACAGGGAAGGGTAGGGGGCACTGAAGCTTTCTTT.

V usage is TRBV5-1 and J usage is TRBJ2-7; perhaps TRBD2 as D (6 bases). V lost 4 bases to trimming and J lost 1 base, with 15 bases between them. The CDR3 sequence is 15 residues long. Germline loops: CDR1 SGHRS, CDR2 YFSETQ. This CDR3 reads CASSPEGPASYEQYF. CDR3 in DNA: TGCGCCAGCAGCCCGGAGGGACCGGCATCCTACGAGCAGTACTTC.

This chain links TRBV6-1 with TRBJ1-2; 8 bases align to TRBD1. With V trimmed by 7 bases and J by 7 bases, 8 bases remained unmatched. CDR1 is MNHNS and CDR2 is SASEGT in the germline V gene. The CDR3 has 13 residues. CDR3 protein: CASNPQGVGGYTF. In DNA, the CDR3 is TGTGCCAGCAACCCACAGGGGGTGGGTGGCTACACCTTC.

Written as DNA, the CDR3 is TGTGCCAGCAGCGCGGGACAGGGGGCCGGTAGCTATGGCTACACCTTC. It translates to CASSAGQGAGSYGYTF. The rearrangement uses TRBV9 and TRBJ1-2, with 12 bases fitting TRBD1. This CDR3 is 16 amino acids long. Germline lookup yields CDR1 SGDLS and CDR2 YYNGEE. V shed 3 bases, J shed 4 bases, and the junction held 7 bases outside the gene matches.

The rearrangement links TRBV4-2 to TRBJ2-1, with 12 nucleotides matching TRBD2. CDR1 and CDR2 from the germline V gene are LGHNA and YNFKEQ. Trimming at V came to 0 bases and at J to 2 bases, leaving 2 bases not matched to a gene. This CDR3 contains 17 residues. The CDR3 spells CASSQDRTSGAYNEQFF. The CDR3 DNA reads as TGTGCCAGCAGCCAAGACCGGACTAGCGGGGCCTACAATGAGCAGTTCTTC.

This rearrangement joins TRBV6-1 to TRBJ1-1, with 10 nucleotides matching TRBD1. Germline V gene lookup returns CDR1 MNHNS and CDR2 SASEGT. V shed 8 bases, J shed 3 bases, and the junction held 9 bases outside the gene matches. The CDR3 has 15 amino acids. Here the CDR3 reads CASSPDRGRDTEAFF. CDR3 in DNA: TGTGCCAGCTCGCCCGACAGGGGGCGTGACACTGAAGCTTTCTTT.

The chain carries TRBV2 and TRBJ2-3; possibly TRBD2 for D (6 bases). The CDR3 has 14 residues. V lost 6 bases and J 0 bases, leaving 10 bases between the germline ends. Germline CDR1 is SNHLY and CDR2 is FYNNEI. The CDR3 region is CASREGVSTDTQYF. The CDR3 coding sequence is TGTGCCAGCAGGGAGGGAGTAAGCACAGATACGCAGTATTTT.

This chain uses TRBV15 with TRBJ1-3, with TRBD1 as a possible D gene (5 bases). Trimming stripped 2 bases from V and 2 bases from J, with 19 bases between. CDR1 and CDR2 (germline): LNHNV, YYDKDF (reference sequence). The CDR3 is 18 residues long. Here the CDR3 reads CATSRPRASGLTGNTIYF. The CDR3 region has the DNA TGTGCCACCAGCAGACCTAGAGCGTCAGGGTTGACTGGAAACACCATATATTTT.

This chain uses TRBV4-1 with TRBJ1-1, with TRBD1 matching 8 bases. The J segment lost 7 bases and the V segment lost 1 base, leaving 14 bases of the junction unmatched. There are 17 residues in the CDR3. In germline, CDR1 is MGHRA, CDR2 YSYEKL. The CDR3, as DNA: TGCGCCAGCAGCCAAGGCGGACAGGGCCTCGGGAAAGGTGAAGCTTTCTTT. The encoded protein is CASSQGGQGLGKGEAFF.

This chain joins TRBV6-1 and TRBJ1-2; 12 nucleotides agree with TRBD1. Losses at the gene ends were 4 bases for V and 8 bases for J; bases not matched to a gene: 11. The CDR3 is made up of 16 amino acids. Per the germline V gene, CDR1 is MNHNS and CDR2 is SASEGT. DNA of the CDR3: TGTGCCAGCAGTGGAATCACCGGGACAGGGGGCGGAGGCTACACCTTC. The encoded protein is CASSGITGTGGGGYTF.

The rearrangement joins TRBV5-1 to TRBJ1-1; the D gene is possibly TRBD1 (6 bases). The germline CDR1 and CDR2 sequences are SGHRS and YFSETQ. Trimming removed 4 bases at V and 5 bases at J, with 15 bases between. CDR3 length equals 14 residues. The CDR3 loop reads CASSMEGGGTEAFF. CDR3 DNA sequence: TGCGCCAGCAGCATGGAAGGGGGGGGGACTGAAGCTTTCTTT.

About this clone: The sample contains more than one DNA sequence encoding this CDR3. The chain is built from TRBV7-3 and TRBJ1-1; possible D gene TRBD1, 5 bases. The CDR3 has 14 residues. CDR1 and CDR2 from the germline V gene are SGHTA and FQGTGA. V shed 0 bases and J shed 3 bases, with 8 bases lying between them. The CDR3 coding sequence is TGTGCCAGCAGCTTAACTGGGGGGGACACTGAAGCTTTCTTT. Protein sequence: CASSLTGGDTEAFF.

A single count supports this clone. V and J are TRBV10-2 and TRBJ1-5; D is possibly TRBD1 (5 bases). The CDR3 covers 14 residues. From germline, CDR1 is WSHSY and CDR2 SAAADI. V shed 7 bases and J shed 2 bases, with 12 bases lying between them. DNA of the CDR3: TGCGCCAGCAATCAGGGTGACGGCAATCAGCCCCAGCATTTT. It encodes CASNQGDGNQPQHF.

V gene TRBV7-2 combines with J gene TRBJ2-2; TRBD2 aligns across 10 bases. Germline CDR1 is SGHTA and CDR2 is FQGNSA. The CDR3 spans 15 residues. V trimming: 5 bases; J trimming: 3 bases; junction bases outside the gene matches: 3. The CDR3 coding sequence is TGTGCCAGCAGCACGGGACTAGCGTACACCGGGGAGCTGTTTTTT. Encoded protein: CASSTGLAYTGELFF. The full variable domain, its missing parts supplied by reference TRBV7-2 and TRBJ2-2, is GAGVSQSPSNKVTEKGKDVELRCDPISGHTALYWYRQSLGQGLEFLIYFQGNSAPDKSGLPSDRFSAERTGGSVSTLTIQRTQQEDSAVYLCASSTGLAYTGELFFGEGSRLTVL.

J is TRBJ1-2 and V is TRBV6-1; D is possibly TRBD1 (5 bases). This CDR3 is 13 amino acids long. CDR1 is MNHNS and CDR2 is SASEGT in the germline V gene. Trimming cost V 6 bases and J 8 bases, with 16 bases left between them. The CDR3 sequence: CASSGQGPDGYTF. CDR3 in DNA: TGTGCCAGCAGCGGTCAGGGCCCCGACGGCTACACCTTC.

This clone appeared a single time. The rearrangement joins TRBV6-6 to TRBJ2-3, with a weak D call TRBD2 (7 bases). The CDR3 consists of 16 residues. Trimming stripped 5 bases from V and 2 bases from J, with 17 bases between. CDR1 MNHNY and CDR2 SVGAGI come from the germline V gene (reference sequence). As DNA, the CDR3 is TGTGCCAGCAGTCTCAGAACGGGGGGCTACACAGATACGCAGTATTTT. As protein: CASSLRTGGYTDTQYF.

J is TRBJ1-6 and V is TRBV6-1; 7 bases are a match to TRBD1. The CDR3 spans 14 residues. Germline CDR1 and CDR2: MNHNS and SASEGT. V shed 4 bases and J 8 bases; nucleotides not matched to a gene: 5. The CDR3 coding sequence is TGTGCCAGCAGTGCTCGGCAGGGGGATTCACCCCTCCACTTT. This gives the protein CASSARQGDSPLHF.

The J gene is TRBJ1-1, the V gene TRBV6-5; D is unresolved. V shed 8 bases and J shed 5 bases, with 15 bases lying between them. Germline V CDR1 and CDR2: MNHEY, SVGAGI. The CDR3 loop spans 13 amino acids. The CDR3 loop reads CASASRHGTEAFF. The CDR3 DNA is TGTGCCAGCGCCTCCAGGCATGGGACTGAAGCTTTCTTT.

This chain joins TRBV6-4 and TRBJ1-1; 7 nucleotides agree with TRBD1. The V gene end was trimmed by 4 bases and the J gene end by 5 bases; junction bases not matched to a gene: 7. The germline V gene encodes CDR1 MRHNA and CDR2 SNTAGT. The CDR3 is 14 residues long. The CDR3 nucleotides are TGTGCCAGCAGTGCCCACAGGGGTAGAACTGAAGCTTTCTTT. Translated, it gives CASSAHRGRTEAFF.